One T cell receptor beta chain is described in this entry. The antigen is unknown. Stated time point: cycle 4 day 1 (C4D1), after 6 weeks of nivolumab. The patients all showed relapse after autologous stem cell transplantation, while their brentuximab vedotin exposure varied. The table came from immunoSEQ multiplex PCR; TCRdb's copy has only in-frame clones and leaves some out. The profile covers just over 20,000 clones, with roughly 77% appearing a single time and about a fifth taken by the ten largest. These data are taken from a study of PD-1 blockade in classical Hodgkin lymphoma. Study-wide findings and caveats: Patients with an early start, nivolumab under 1 year after ASCT, were excluded. With CD4+ cells, TCR diversity rose significantly by C4D1, but not with CD8+ cells. Baseline TCR diversity was reportedly lower in newly diagnosed patients than healthy donors.

The sequences come from peripheral blood mononuclear cells (PBMCs), collected before the fourth cycle of nivolumab. The sequence was collected from a human donor with classical Hodgkin lymphoma.

The CDR3 DNA follows: TGTGCCAGCCCACTATCTAGCGGGAGGCCGAGCTCCTACAATGAGCAGTTCTTC. Translated, it gives CASPLSSGRPSSYNEQFF. This chain links TRBV28 with TRBJ2-1; 11 positions match TRBD2. The CDR3 length is 18 residues. Trimming removed 8 bases from V and 0 bases from J; junction bases left unmatched: 12. Germline CDR1 and CDR2: MDHEN and SYDVKM.